The 7 T cell receptor beta chains in this list originate from one sample, sequenced in a study of immune heterogeneity within non-small cell lung tumors. Bulk tumor genomic DNA, 600 ng per sample, was used as template. Multiple widely separated biopsies were taken from each primary tumor at surgery. Patients had untreated, newly diagnosed non-small cell lung cancer and underwent curative surgery. A multiplex PCR containing 32 V primers and 13 J primers was used to amplify TCR beta CDR3. TCRdb processed the multiplex PCR reads anew with MiXCR; each CDR3 protein has one entry. The table has 9,500 to 13,000 distinct CDR3 sequences, approximately 26% seen once. Sequenced material: lung tumor tissue. The receptors stem from a woman aged 50 to 65 with non-small cell lung cancer.

This clonotype is labeled medium-sized (0.01 to 0.1%). This chain links TRBV20-1 with TRBJ2-2; TRBD1 aligns across 8 bases. Trimming cost V 6 bases and J 2 bases; bases outside gene matches: 8. The V gene's germline CDR1 is DFQATT and CDR2 SNEGSKA (reference sequence). The CDR3 length is 15 residues. This chain's CDR3 is CSATRQGANTGELFF. CDR3 DNA sequence: TGCAGTGCGACCCGCCAGGGGGCCAACACCGGGGAGCTGTTTTTT.

This clonotype was counted only a few times. The chain links TRBV7-2 to TRBJ2-1; no firm D call. V lost 1 base to trimming and J lost 6 bases, with 10 bases between them. CDR1 and CDR2 from the germline V gene are SGHTA and FQGNSA. CDR3 length equals 14 residues. CDR3 loop: CASSLGAIGNEQFF. The CDR3 bases are TGTGCCAGCAGCTTAGGGGCGATCGGCAATGAGCAGTTCTTC.

Only a few counts were recorded for this clonotype. The CDR3 DNA reads as TGTGCCAGCAGCACATCCAACAGGGCAGAGACCCAGTACTTC. As protein: CASSTSNRAETQYF. The gene calls are TRBV5-5 and TRBJ2-5; tentatively, D is TRBD1 (6 bases). V was clipped by 4 bases and J by 4 bases, with 14 bases between them. Germline CDR1 is SGHKS and CDR2 is YYEKEE (reference sequence). The CDR3 sequence is 14 residues long. Using reference TRBV5-5 and TRBJ2-5 for the parts outside the CDR3, the full variable domain is DAGVTQSPTHLIKTRGQQVTLRCSPISGHKSVSWYQQVLGQGPQFIFQYYEKEERGRGNFPDRFSARQFPNYSSELNVNALLLGDSALYLCASSTSNRAETQYFGPGTRLLVL.

By share, this clonotype ranks as medium-sized (0.01 to 0.1%). The chain employs TRBV28 and TRBJ2-1, with 7 bases that match TRBD2. Germline CDR1 and CDR2: MDHEN and SYDVKM. V lost 5 bases, J lost 1 base, and 11 bases stayed unmatched. This CDR3 region has 17 residues. The CDR3 nucleotides read TGTGCCAGCAGTCCCACTAGCGCAACCTCGTCCTACAATGAGCAGTTCTTC. This encodes CASSPTSATSSYNEQFF.

This clonotype showed up just a few times. V usage is TRBV7-6 and J usage is TRBJ2-3, with 7 positions matching TRBD1. The CDR3 runs 15 residues. Losses at the gene ends were 4 bases for V and 2 bases for J; bases not matched to a gene: 6. Germline-derived CDR1 and CDR2 are SGHVS and FNYEAQ. The CDR3 is CASSSNRGNTDTQYF. CDR3 nucleotides: TGTGCCAGCAGCTCCAACAGGGGAAACACAGATACGCAGTATTTT.

Of note for this clonotype: This sequence may be a read error, since a much larger clone differs from it by one base. The chain recombines TRBV27 with TRBJ2-1; 9 bases fit TRBD2. Losses at the gene ends were 8 bases for V and 5 bases for J; bases not matched to a gene: 13. Germline CDR1 and CDR2: MNHEY and SMNVEV (reference sequence). There are 16 residues in the CDR3. The CDR3 region is CASQKTVAGANNEQFF. CDR3 coding DNA: TGTGCCAGCCAAAAAACGGTAGCGGGAGCCAACAATGAGCAGTTCTTC.

This clonotype was found many times. The chain uses TRBV7-8 and TRBJ2-7, with no clear D. CDR1 SGHVS and CDR2 FQNEAQ come from the germline V gene. CDR3 length: 16 amino acids. V lost 6 bases, J lost 2 bases, and 20 bases lay in between. The CDR3 DNA reads as TGTGCCAGCAGTTACCCTACAAGTACCGCGACCTACGAGCAGTACTTC. It codes for CASSYPTSTATYEQYF.